This T cell receptor (beta chain) was sequenced during a study of shared clonotypes between healthy human individuals. Background on the study: Two female and three male donors aged 18 to 49 were enrolled. Study observations and caveats: In general, naive subsets displayed greater estimated richness than memory subsets did.

TCRdb's table, derived via immunoSEQ multiplex PCR, lists solely in-frame clones and lacks some. The repertoire holds over a million clones, with around 97% as singletons. On this clone itself: The antigen is not known.

All donors were Caucasian adults living in Nashville, Tennessee. CDR3 length: 14 amino acids. The ends were cut back, 7 bases at V and 5 bases at J, with 18 bases in the middle. The V gene's germline CDR1 is SGHRS and CDR2 YFSETQ. This receptor was taken from a man younger than 40 in good health. Material: naive CD4+ T cells sorted from blood. Stated subset: CD45RA+ positively selected. The gene calls are TRBV5-1 and TRBJ2-5, with a possible D match to TRBD2 (5 bases). The CDR3 spells CASSSEGRGETQYF. DNA of the CDR3: TGCGCCAGCTCCTCCGAGGGCCGCGGGGAGACCCAGTACTTC.